These T cell receptor beta chains were read from a single sample in a study of blood T cell repertoires in COVID-19. Clones were sequenced by immunoSEQ multiplex PCR, and TCRdb holds only the in-frame ones, with some missing. The sample includes around 120,000 clones, over 85% of them seen just once. Sequenced: peripheral blood. These TCRs come from a man aged 50 to 59 with active COVID-19. The CDR3 runs from the conserved cysteine through the conserved F or W. The D gene is left open where the match is weak. Where a row states a size, it is once, few, many or the class of an expanded clone; other rows omit it.

v_call	d_call	clone_size	j_call	cdr3_aa	cdr3_nt
TRBV24-1	TRBD1	.	TRBJ1-3	CATSPGQGAVNTIYF	TGTGCCACCAGTCCAGGACAGGGGGCCGTAAACACCATATATTTT
TRBV19	TRBD1	many	TRBJ2-1	CASSSDRGRAGQWFF	TGTGCCAGTAGTTCGGACAGGGGGCGGGCCGGTCAGTGGTTCTTC
TRBV6-5	TRBD1	.	TRBJ1-2	CASVLGQGLSGYTF	TGTGCCAGCGTTTTGGGACAGGGCTTATCCGGCTACACCTTC
TRBV11-3	.	.	TRBJ2-7	CASSSGTPPPYEQYF	TGTGCCAGCAGCTCAGGGACACCACCCCCTTACGAGCAGTACTTC
TRBV18	.	.	TRBJ1-1	CASSPPSVNTEAFF	TGTGCCAGCTCACCACCTTCTGTGAACACTGAAGCTTTCTTT
TRBV6-2/TRBV6-3	TRBD2	.	TRBJ2-5	CASSLQTGTSALETQYF	TGTGCCAGCAGTTTGCAAACCGGGACTAGCGCCTTAGAGACCCAGTACTTC
TRBV27	TRBD1	.	TRBJ2-5	CASSSRGPQETQYF	TGTGCCAGCAGTTCTAGGGGGCCCCAAGAGACCCAGTACTTC
TRBV4-1	.	.	TRBJ2-1	CASSRADRRFYNEQFF	TGCGCCAGCAGCCGGGCCGACAGGAGGTTTTACAATGAGCAGTTCTTC
TRBV29-1	.	.	TRBJ2-2	CSVDSDKNTGELFF	TGCAGCGTTGACTCAGACAAGAACACCGGGGAGCTGTTTTTT
TRBV5-1	.	.	TRBJ1-1	CASRRGGDTEAFF	TGCGCCAGCCGGAGGGGAGGAGACACTGAAGCTTTCTTT
TRBV6-1	.	.	TRBJ2-1	CASSESVVAASSYNEQFF	TGTGCCAGCAGTGAGAGTGTAGTAGCGGCTAGCTCCTACAATGAGCAGTTCTTC
TRBV5-1	.	.	TRBJ1-1	CASSLLNRERSTEAFF	TGCGCCAGCAGCCTCCTAAACAGGGAGAGGTCCACTGAAGCTTTCTTT
TRBV5-4	.	.	TRBJ2-5	CASSLPGQIQETQYF	TGTGCCAGCAGCTTGCCCGGACAGATACAAGAGACCCAGTACTTC
TRBV24-1	TRBD1	few	TRBJ2-6	CATGKGARESGANVLTF	TGTGCCACCGGAAAGGGGGCGCGAGAATCTGGGGCCAACGTCCTGACTTTC
TRBV6-6	TRBD1	.	TRBJ1-2	CASSYTTGVYGYTF	TGTGCCAGCAGTTACACTACAGGGGTCTATGGCTACACCTTC
TRBV2	TRBD1	.	TRBJ1-3	CASREDRASGNTIYF	TGTGCCAGCAGAGAGGACAGGGCTTCTGGAAACACCATATATTTT
TRBV25-1	.	.	TRBJ1-2	CASSERRSGYGYTF	TGTGCCAGCAGTGAACGCAGGTCGGGATATGGCTACACCTTC
TRBV2	TRBD2	.	TRBJ2-3	CASEGFVSGSLTDTQYF	TGTGCCAGTGAAGGATTTGTTAGCGGGAGCCTCACAGATACGCAGTATTTT
TRBV9	TRBD2	.	TRBJ2-1	CASSVSGGSYNEQFF	TGTGCCAGCAGCGTTAGCGGGGGGTCCTACAATGAGCAGTTCTTC
TRBV11-3	.	.	TRBJ2-5	CASSQLTGETQYF	TGTGCCAGCAGCCAGTTAACGGGAGAGACCCAGTACTTC
TRBV9	TRBD2	.	TRBJ2-2	CASSPPRREGGSGELFF	TGTGCCAGCAGCCCCCCAAGGCGGGAGGGCGGAAGCGGGGAGCTGTTTTTT
TRBV12-5	.	.	TRBJ2-5	CASGLAAGQQETQYF	TGTGCTAGTGGTTTGGCCGCGGGGCAGCAAGAGACCCAGTACTTC
TRBV6-5	TRBD1	.	TRBJ1-1	CASSTTGGRTEAFF	TGTGCCAGCAGTACTACAGGGGGCAGGACTGAAGCTTTCTTT
TRBV3-1/TRBV3-2	.	.	TRBJ2-7	CASSPDSGGKDEQYF	TGTGCCAGCAGCCCTGATAGCGGTGGGAAGGACGAGCAGTACTTC